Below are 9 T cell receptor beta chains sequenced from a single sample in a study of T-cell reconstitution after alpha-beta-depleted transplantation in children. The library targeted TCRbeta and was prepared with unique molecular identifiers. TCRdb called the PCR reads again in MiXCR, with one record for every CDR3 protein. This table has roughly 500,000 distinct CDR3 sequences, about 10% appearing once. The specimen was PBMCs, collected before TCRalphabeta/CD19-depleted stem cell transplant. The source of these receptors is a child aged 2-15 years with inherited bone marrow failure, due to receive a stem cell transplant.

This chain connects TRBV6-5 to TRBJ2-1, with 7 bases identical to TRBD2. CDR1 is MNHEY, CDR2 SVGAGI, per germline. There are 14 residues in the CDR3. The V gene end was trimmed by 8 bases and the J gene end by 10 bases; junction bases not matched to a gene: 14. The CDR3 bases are TGTGCCAGCGGTTTGGCGGGAGTATCAGGAGAGCAGTTCTTC. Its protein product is CASGLAGVSGEQFF.

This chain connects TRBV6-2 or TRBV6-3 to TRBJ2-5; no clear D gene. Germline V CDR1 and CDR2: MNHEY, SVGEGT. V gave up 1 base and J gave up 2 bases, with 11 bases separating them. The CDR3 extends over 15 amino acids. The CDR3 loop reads CASSYYRQNQETQYF. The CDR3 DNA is TGTGCCAGCAGTTACTACCGACAAAATCAAGAGACCCAGTACTTC.

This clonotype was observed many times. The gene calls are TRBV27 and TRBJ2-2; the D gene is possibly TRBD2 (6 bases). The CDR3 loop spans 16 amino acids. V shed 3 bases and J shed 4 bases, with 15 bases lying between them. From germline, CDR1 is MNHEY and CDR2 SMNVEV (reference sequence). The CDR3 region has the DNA TGTGCCAGCAGTTTCCACACTAGCTTGCGCACCGGGGAGCTGTTTTTT. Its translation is CASSFHTSLRTGELFF.

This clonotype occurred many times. CDR3 sequence: CATSSQGRQETQYF. DNA of the CDR3: TGTGCCACCAGCAGTCAGGGGCGCCAAGAGACCCAGTACTTC. The chain couples TRBV15 to TRBJ2-5, with a tentative D call TRBD1 (6 bases). The germline V and J ends were trimmed by 3 bases and 1 base, with 9 bases remaining between them. This CDR3 spans 14 amino acids. Germline values: CDR1 LNHNV, CDR2 YYDKDF (reference sequence). The full variable domain, in which reference TRBV15 and TRBJ2-5 provide the parts outside the CDR3, is DAMVIQNPRYQVTQFGKPVTLSCSQTLNHNVMYWYQQKSSQAPKLLFHYYDKDFNNEADTPDNFQSRRPNTSFCFLDIRSPGLGDTAMYLCATSSQGRQETQYFGPGTRLLVL.

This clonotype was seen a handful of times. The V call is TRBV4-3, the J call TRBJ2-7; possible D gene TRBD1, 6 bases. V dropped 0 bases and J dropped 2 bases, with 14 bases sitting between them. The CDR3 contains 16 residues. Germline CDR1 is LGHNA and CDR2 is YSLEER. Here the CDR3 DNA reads TGCGCCAGCAGCCAAGAGTCCAGGGGTATGACCTACGAGCAGTACTTC. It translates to CASSQESRGMTYEQYF.

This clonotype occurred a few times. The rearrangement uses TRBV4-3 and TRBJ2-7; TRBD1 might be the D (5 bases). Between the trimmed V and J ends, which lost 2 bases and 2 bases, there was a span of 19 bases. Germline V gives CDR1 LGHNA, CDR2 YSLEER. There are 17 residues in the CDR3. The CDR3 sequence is CASSQQTATEVAYEQYF. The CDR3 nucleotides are TGCGCCAGCAGCCAACAAACCGCGACAGAGGTCGCCTACGAGCAGTACTTC.

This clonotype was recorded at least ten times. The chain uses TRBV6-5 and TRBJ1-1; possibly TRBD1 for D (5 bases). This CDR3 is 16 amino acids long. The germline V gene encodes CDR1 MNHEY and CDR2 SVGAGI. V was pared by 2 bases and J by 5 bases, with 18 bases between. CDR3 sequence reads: CASSYPPVGGWTEAFF. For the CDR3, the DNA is TGTGCCAGCAGTTACCCCCCGGTGGGGGGATGGACTGAAGCTTTCTTT.

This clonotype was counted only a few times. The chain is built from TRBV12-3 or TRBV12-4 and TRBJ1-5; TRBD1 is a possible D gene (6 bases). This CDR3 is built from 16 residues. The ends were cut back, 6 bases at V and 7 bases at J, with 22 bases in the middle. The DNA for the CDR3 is TGTGCCAGCAGCCCCGAGGGGTCAGGGGCTGGGCAGCCCCAGCATTTT. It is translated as CASSPEGSGAGQPQHF.

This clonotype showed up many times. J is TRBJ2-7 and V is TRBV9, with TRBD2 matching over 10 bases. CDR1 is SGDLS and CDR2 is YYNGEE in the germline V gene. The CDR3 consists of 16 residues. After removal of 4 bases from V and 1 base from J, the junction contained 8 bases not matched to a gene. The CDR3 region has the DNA TGTGCCAGCAGCCCCCTATTAGCGGGGGGATCCTACGAGCAGTACTTC. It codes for CASSPLLAGGSYEQYF.